Below, 27 T cell receptor beta chains from the same sample are listed, as sequenced in a study of T cells in Graves' hyperthyroidism and ophthalmopathy (dated by TCRdb to about 2019). The library was generated by multiplex PCR. Sequencing took place on an Illumina HiSeq 2000. The TCR beta CDR3 regions were amplified from RNA transcripts. For the first round of RT-PCR on the TCR CDR3, the HTBI primer set was used together with the Qiagen OneStep RT-PCR kit. TCRdb reprocessed the public reads (quality trimming at Q25 with fastp, clone calling with MiXCR) and kept in-frame beta chains. Rows are combined by CDR3 protein, so each entry shows the most common genes and DNA. A total of 400,000 to 600,000 distinct CDR3 sequences appear in this sample, around 15% of them only once. The ten largest account for 25% to 35% of the sample. The source material was blood. The origin of the receptors is a woman in her 30s with Graves' ophthalmopathy.

This clonotype was counted at least ten times. This chain links TRBV11-2 with TRBJ2-1; 7 bases map to TRBD1. V shed 2 bases and J 7 bases; nucleotides not matched to a gene: 2. The CDR3 length is 13 residues. CDR1 SGHAT and CDR2 FQNNGV come from the germline V gene. The CDR3 loop is CASSLTGVNEQFF. CDR3 nucleotide sequence: TGTGCCAGCAGCTTAACAGGGGTGAATGAGCAGTTCTTC.

This clonotype was counted ten times or more. The chain employs TRBV7-9 and TRBJ2-7; TRBD1 agrees at 10 bases. Germline V gene lookup returns CDR1 SEHNR and CDR2 FQNEAQ (reference sequence). This CDR3 is built from 15 residues. Trimming took 3 bases from V and 4 from J; bases not matched to a gene: 6. The CDR3 DNA reads as TGTGCCAGCAGCTTCCCGGACAGGGGGGTGTACGAGCAGTACTTC. Translated, it gives CASSFPDRGVYEQYF.

The sample holds many counts of this clonotype. The rearrangement links TRBV30 to TRBJ1-1; TRBD1 matches 7 bases. This CDR3 comprises 14 residues. Per the germline V gene, CDR1 is GTSNPN and CDR2 is SVGIG (reference sequence). V gave up 5 bases and J gave up 1 base; unmatched junction bases: 7. The CDR3 nucleotides are TGTGCCTGGTGCTTAAGGACAGGGAACACTGAAGCTTTCTTT. This sequence encodes CAWCLRTGNTEAFF. Based on the CDR3 plus reference TRBV30 and TRBJ1-1, the full variable domain is SQTIHQWPATLVQPVGSPLSLECTVEGTSNPNLYWYRQAAGRGLQLLFYSVGIGQISSEVPQNLSASRPQDRQFILSSKKLLLSDSGFYLCAWCLRTGNTEAFFGQGTRLTVV.

This clonotype was observed many times. The chain links TRBV27 to TRBJ2-7; TRBD1 matches 12 bases. Germline assignment: CDR1 MNHEY and CDR2 SMNVEV (reference sequence). CDR3 size: 15 residues. V gave up 4 bases and J gave up 2 bases; unmatched junction bases: 3. The CDR3 nucleotides are TGTGCCAGCAGTTGGGGACAGGGGGCCGCCTACGAGCAGTACTTC. Its protein product is CASSWGQGAAYEQYF.

This clonotype has a count of ten or more. CDR3 residues: CASSRGTSEVDEQYF. The CDR3 DNA reads as TGTGCCAGCAGTCGGGGGACTAGCGAGGTCGACGAGCAGTACTTC. This rearrangement joins TRBV6-2 or TRBV6-3 to TRBJ2-7; 10 nucleotides match TRBD2. The J segment lost 5 bases and the V segment lost 5 bases, leaving 9 bases of the junction unmatched. CDR1 is MNHEY and CDR2 is SVGEGT in the germline V gene. This CDR3 is built from 15 residues.

This clonotype occurred many times. The chain uses TRBV7-9 and TRBJ1-4; D is uncertain. This CDR3 is built from 16 residues. V lost 1 base and J lost 0, with 9 bases in between. Germline lookup yields CDR1 SEHNR and CDR2 FQNEAQ (reference sequence). CDR3 DNA sequence: TGTGCCAGCAGCTTAGACCTATCAGCAACTAATGAAAAACTGTTTTTT. It translates to CASSLDLSATNEKLFF.

V gene TRBV4-1 combines with J gene TRBJ2-1, with no clear D. Germline V lookup: CDR1 MGHRA, CDR2 YSYEKL. The CDR3 loop spans 14 amino acids. The V gene lost 0 bases and the J gene lost 4 bases, with 7 bases spanning the gap. The CDR3 DNA reads as TGCGCCAGCAGCCAAGAGAACAAATACAATGAGCAGTTCTTC. Its translation: CASSQENKYNEQFF.

The chain uses TRBV5-4 and TRBJ2-2; 11 bases match TRBD1. The trim removed 5 bases at V and 3 bases at J, leaving 9 bases unmatched. CDR3 length equals 17 residues. The germline V gene encodes CDR1 SGHNT and CDR2 YYREEE (reference sequence). CDR3 nucleotide sequence: TGTGCCAGCAGACCGAGGGGACAGGGGGGGGACACCGGGGAGCTGTTTTTT. Its protein product is CASRPRGQGGDTGELFF.

This clonotype was picked up a small number of times. The chain joins TRBV10-1 to TRBJ2-7; TRBD2 agrees at 8 bases. The germline gives CDR1 WNHNN, CDR2 SYGVQD (reference sequence). This CDR3 is built from 15 residues. V was clipped by 3 bases and J by 1 base; unmatched bases: 5. In DNA, the CDR3 is TGCGCCAGCAGTGAAAGCGGGAGTTTTTCCTACGAGCAGTACTTC. This translates into CASSESGSFSYEQYF.

A few counts support this clonotype. The chain links TRBV9 to TRBJ1-5; D is unclear. Trimming took off 3 bases at V and 7 bases at J, with 14 bases between the two ends. The germline V gene encodes CDR1 SGDLS and CDR2 YYNGEE. This CDR3 has 14 amino acids. The CDR3, as DNA: TGTGCCAGCAGCGCCAACAGCGACGGGCAGCCCCAGCATTTT. As protein: CASSANSDGQPQHF. The full variable domain, in which reference TRBV9 and TRBJ1-5 provide the parts outside the CDR3, is DSGVTQTPKHLITATGQRVTLRCSPRSGDLSVYWYQQSLDQGLQFLIQYYNGEERAKGNILERFSAQQFPDLHSELNLSSLELGDSALYFCASSANSDGQPQHFGDGTRLSIL.

This clonotype was seen repeatedly, ten times or more. CDR3 region: CASSFSQTQFF. The CDR3 DNA reads as TGTGCCAGCAGTTTCTCACAAACTCAGTTCTTC. The chain employs TRBV12-3 or TRBV12-4 and TRBJ2-1; D is unclear. Trimming cost V 3 bases and J 13 bases, with 10 bases left between them. The CDR3 is 11 residues long.

This clonotype was seen many times. V and J are TRBV7-8 and TRBJ2-1, with TRBD2 identical over 9 bases. Looked up from germline, CDR1 is SGHVS and CDR2 is FQNEAQ. Trimming cost V 7 bases and J 9 bases; bases outside gene matches: 16. This CDR3 has 16 residues. The CDR3 reads CASNAPTAGTSTEQFF. CDR3 nucleotide sequence: TGTGCCAGCAACGCTCCGACGGCCGGGACTAGCACTGAGCAGTTCTTC.

In regard to this clonotype: An end of the junction differs from the germline gene, which may be a read error. The rearrangement joins TRBV6-2 or TRBV6-3 to TRBJ2-7, with TRBD2 identical over 8 bases. Germline V gene sequence: CDR1 MNHEY, CDR2 SVGEGT. This CDR3 is 13 amino acids long. The CDR3 DNA reads TGTGCCGGCAGACTAGCGCATGCTTACGAGCAGTACTTC. Amino acid sequence: CAGRLAHAYEQYF.

As regards this clonotype: The junction shows a germline mismatch at one end, possibly a read error. V usage is TRBV6-1 and J usage is TRBJ2-3; a possible D gene is TRBD1 (6 bases). The CDR3 has 14 amino acids. In germline, CDR1 is MNHNS, CDR2 SASEGT. CDR3 bases: TGTGCCAGCAGGGAAGGGGGTTTCACAGATACGCAGTATTTT. Its protein is CASREGGFTDTQYF.

This clonotype came up many times. The chain carries TRBV3-1 and TRBJ2-1; possibly TRBD1 or TRBD2 for D (7 bases each). This CDR3 is built from 15 residues. V lost 1 base to trimming and J lost 9 bases, with 16 bases between them. Germline V gives CDR1 LGHDT, CDR2 YNNKEL (reference sequence). CDR3 sequence reads: CASSQVSRGRGEQFF. CDR3 coding DNA: TGTGCCAGCAGCCAAGTTTCCAGGGGGAGGGGTGAGCAGTTCTTC.

This clonotype showed up just a few times. A much larger clone sits a single nucleotide away, making a read error possible. This rearrangement joins TRBV28 to TRBJ2-1; TRBD1 matches at 7 bases. The trim removed 6 bases at V and 4 bases at J, leaving 9 bases unmatched. The CDR3 is 15 amino acids. Germline V gives CDR1 MDHEN, CDR2 SYDVKM. The CDR3 DNA follows: TGTGCCAGCAGCGTAGGGGGCAGGAGGTACAATGAGCAGTTCTTC. It yields the protein CASSVGGRRYNEQFF.

The chain has TRBV27 and TRBJ1-1; TRBD1 matches 8 bases. Germline assignment: CDR1 MNHEY and CDR2 SMNVEV (reference sequence). There are 18 residues in the CDR3. Trimming removed 0 bases from V and 1 base from J; junction bases left unmatched: 10. The DNA for the CDR3 is TGTGCCAGCAGTTTATCGATGGACAGGGTGTATCGGAACACTGAAGCTTTCTTT. Amino acid sequence: CASSLSMDRVYRNTEAFF.

In this sample, this clonotype turned up a few times. The chain carries TRBV4-3 and TRBJ2-2; 7 nucleotides match TRBD2. The germline V gene has CDR1 LGHNA and CDR2 YSLEER. The V segment lost 2 bases and the J segment 5 bases; nucleotides outside the gene matches: 5. The CDR3 runs 15 residues. The CDR3 loop is CASSQTREWTGELFF. The DNA for the CDR3 is TGCGCCAGCAGCCAAACGCGGGAGTGGACCGGGGAGCTGTTTTTT.

This clonotype has a handful of counts. One junction end does not reproduce the germline sequence, and a read error may be involved. This chain uses TRBV12-3 or TRBV12-4 with TRBJ2-1; perhaps TRBD1 as D (5 bases). This CDR3 contains 15 residues. The CDR3 region has the DNA TGTGCCAGCACTTTAAGTACAGGTCCCTACAATGAGCAGTTCTTC. Translated: CASTLSTGPYNEQFF.

This clonotype was recorded many times. Here the CDR3 reads CASSLGGIRNEQFF. The CDR3, as DNA: TGCGCCAGCAGCTTAGGGGGGATCAGAAATGAGCAGTTCTTC. V and J are TRBV5-1 and TRBJ2-1; either TRBD1 or TRBD2 may fit D (6 bases each). Germline CDR1 reads SGHRS; CDR2 reads YFSETQ. Deletions cut 2 bases from V and 7 bases from J, with 13 bases between. CDR3 size: 14 residues. Combining the CDR3 with reference TRBV5-1 and TRBJ2-1 gives the whole variable domain KAGVTQTPRYLIKTRGQQVTLSCSPISGHRSVSWYQQTPGQGLQFLFEYFSETQRNKGNFPGRFSGRQFSNSRSEMNVSTLELGDSALYLCASSLGGIRNEQFFGPGTRLTVL.

This clonotype was recorded a few times. A much larger clone differs from this one at a single base, so this may be a read error. This chain's CDR3 is CASSEREVSPPHF. The CDR3 DNA sequence: TGTGCCAGCAGCGAAAGGGAGGTTTCACCCCCCCACTTT. This chain links TRBV11-2 with TRBJ1-6; D gene unclear. The CDR3 runs 13 residues. CDR1 SGHAT and CDR2 FQNNGV come from the germline V gene. The entire variable domain, with the rest obtained from reference TRBV11-2 and TRBJ1-6, is as follows: EAGVAQSPRYKIIEKRQSVAFWCNPISGHATLYWYQQILGQGPKLLIQFQNNGVVDDSQLPKDRFSAERLKGVDSTLKIQPAKLEDSAVYLCASSEREVSPPHFGNGTRLTVT.

The CDR3 DNA reads as TGCGCCAGCAGACAACTGTACAGGGGTCGGAGCAATCAGCCCCAGCATTTT. Amino acids: CASRQLYRGRSNQPQHF. This sequence joins TRBV4-1 and TRBJ1-5; 7 nucleotides line up with TRBD1. V lost 6 bases to trimming and J lost 1 base; unmatched junction nucleotides: 12. Germline assignment: CDR1 MGHRA and CDR2 YSYEKL. The CDR3 is made up of 17 amino acids.

This clonotype was seen a handful of times. This chain uses TRBV11-2 with TRBJ2-7, with D perhaps TRBD2 (6 bases). This CDR3 is built from 16 residues. CDR1 and CDR2 from the germline V gene are SGHAT and FQNNGV. Trimming removed 0 bases at V and 3 bases at J, with 15 bases between. Here the CDR3 reads CASSLDLGSGDYEQYF. Written as DNA, the CDR3 is TGTGCCAGCAGCTTAGATTTGGGTAGCGGAGACTACGAGCAGTACTTC.

This clonotype was seen many times. CDR3 DNA: TGTGCCAGCAGCCAACAGGGCTCCTACAATGAGCAGTTCTTC. This translates into CASSQQGSYNEQFF. This sequence joins TRBV2 and TRBJ2-1; D is perhaps TRBD1 (6 bases). CDR3 length: 14 amino acids. Per germline, CDR1 SNHLY and CDR2 FYNNEI. Trimming stripped 6 bases from V and 0 bases from J, with 9 bases between.

V and J are TRBV20-1 and TRBJ2-7; the D gene could be TRBD1 or TRBD2 (5 bases each). The CDR3 loop spans 14 amino acids. Germline V gives CDR1 DFQATT, CDR2 SNEGSKA (reference sequence). Trimming pared 3 bases from V and 0 bases from J, leaving 12 bases between. The CDR3 is CSARRGGASYEQYF. The CDR3 DNA sequence: TGCAGTGCTAGGAGGGGTGGGGCCTCCTACGAGCAGTACTTC.

The V gene is TRBV28, the J gene TRBJ1-5, with D maybe TRBD1 (6 bases). Trimming shortened V by 1 base and J by 2 bases, and 12 bases separated the two germline ends. Per the germline V gene, CDR1 is MDHEN and CDR2 is SYDVKM. This CDR3 region has 16 residues. The CDR3 here is CASSLLTGFGNQPQHF. Here the CDR3 DNA reads TGTGCCAGCAGTTTATTGACAGGTTTTGGCAATCAGCCCCAGCATTTT.

This clonotype has ten or more counts. The CDR3, as DNA: TGCAGTGCTACCCCCTACAGGGCCACTAATGAAAAACTGTTTTTT. The encoded protein is CSATPYRATNEKLFF. The chain has TRBV20-1 and TRBJ1-4; a possible D gene is TRBD1 (6 bases). The CDR3 covers 15 residues. Trimming removed 4 bases at V and 2 bases at J, with 14 bases between. CDR1 and CDR2 (germline): DFQATT, SNEGSKA (reference sequence).